This T cell receptor beta chain appears in the sequencing data of a study of cytomegalovirus exposure and HLA in healthy donors. This clone was detected only a few times. Its antigen is currently unknown. CDR1 and CDR2 (germline): SGHAT, FQNNGV. Deletions cut 5 bases from V and 0 bases from J, with 17 bases between. This CDR3 is built from 17 residues. Study-wide results and limits: Near-uniform donor sequencing depth was presumed by presence/absence analyses. A classifier reportedly called cytomegalovirus status with high sensitivity and specificity. Later analysis placed DRB1 highest and HLA-C lowest in TCR association rates, which differed by HLA locus.

PCR involved 60 Vbeta and 13 Jbeta primers. Generated by immunoSEQ multiplex PCR, the TCRdb table keeps only in-frame clones and is missing some. This table has about 120,000 clones, 66% appearing once. The chain links TRBV11-2 to TRBJ1-3, with D hard to call. The sequenced sample consisted of PBMCs. This clonotype was obtained from a man aged 18 to 29 in good health and CMV-seronegative. CDR3 DNA sequence: TGTGCCAGCAGCCCAATATCGGGTTGGTCCTCTGGAAACACCATATATTTT. It translates to CASSPISGWSSGNTIYF.